The entry below gives a single TCR beta chain sequence along with its context. Its antigen remains unknown. The data were taken from a study of response to subunit inactivated influenza vaccine. Study results and caveats: The authors put forward the suggestion that each seasonal influenza vaccination may bring in only a limited number of new T cells.

Per the germline V gene, CDR1 is SGHVS and CDR2 is FNYEAQ. V shed 5 bases, J shed 3 bases, and the junction held 11 bases outside the gene matches. CDR3 length: 16 residues. TCRdb itself ran the RT-PCR reads through MiXCR, one entry per CDR3 protein. The sample consists of 500,000 to 600,000 distinct CDR3 sequences, 10% to 15% of them appearing once. The TCR sequence derives from a man aged 50-59 years who received an inactivated influenza vaccine. The sequences come from PBMCs from blood, collected more than 35 days after vaccination. The chain employs TRBV7-6 and TRBJ2-7; 9 nucleotides line up with TRBD1. CDR3: CASSKRPGQGYYEQYF. Here the CDR3 DNA reads TGTGCCAGCAGCAAACGGCCGGGACAGGGATACTACGAGCAGTACTTC. Full variable domain (remainder filled in from reference TRBV7-6 and TRBJ2-7): GAGVSQSPRYKVTKRGQDVALRCDPISGHVSLYWYRQALGQGPEFLTYFNYEAQQDKSGLPNDRFSAERPEGSISTLTIQRTEQRDSAMYRCASSKRPGQGYYEQYFGPGTRLTVT.